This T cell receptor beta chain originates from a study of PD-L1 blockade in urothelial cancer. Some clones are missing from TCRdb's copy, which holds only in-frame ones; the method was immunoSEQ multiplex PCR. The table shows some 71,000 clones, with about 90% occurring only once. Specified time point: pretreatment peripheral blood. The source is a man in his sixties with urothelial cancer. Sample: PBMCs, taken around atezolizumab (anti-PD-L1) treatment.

The CDR3 sequence: CASNGGRNTGELFF. The CDR3 DNA follows: TGTGCCAGCAACGGGGGGCGGAACACCGGGGAGCTGTTTTTT. The chain has TRBV28 and TRBJ2-2; TRBD2 is a possible D gene (7 bases). V was trimmed by 7 bases and J by 1 base, leaving 10 bases between them. The germline V gene encodes CDR1 MDHEN and CDR2 SYDVKM. This CDR3 has 14 amino acids.